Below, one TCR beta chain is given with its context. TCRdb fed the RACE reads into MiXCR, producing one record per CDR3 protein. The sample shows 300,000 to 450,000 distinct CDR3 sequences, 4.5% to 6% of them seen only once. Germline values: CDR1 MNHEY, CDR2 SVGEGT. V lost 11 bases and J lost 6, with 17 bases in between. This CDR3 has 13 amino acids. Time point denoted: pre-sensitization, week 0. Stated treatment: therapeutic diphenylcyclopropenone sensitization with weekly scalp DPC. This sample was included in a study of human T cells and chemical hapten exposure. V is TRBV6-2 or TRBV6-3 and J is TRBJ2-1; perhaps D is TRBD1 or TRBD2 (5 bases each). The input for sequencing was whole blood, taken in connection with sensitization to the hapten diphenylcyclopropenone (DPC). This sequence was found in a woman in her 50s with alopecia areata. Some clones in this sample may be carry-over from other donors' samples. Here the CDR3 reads CACMWAGSNEQFF. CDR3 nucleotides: TGTGCCTGCATGTGGGCAGGGAGCAATGAGCAGTTCTTC.